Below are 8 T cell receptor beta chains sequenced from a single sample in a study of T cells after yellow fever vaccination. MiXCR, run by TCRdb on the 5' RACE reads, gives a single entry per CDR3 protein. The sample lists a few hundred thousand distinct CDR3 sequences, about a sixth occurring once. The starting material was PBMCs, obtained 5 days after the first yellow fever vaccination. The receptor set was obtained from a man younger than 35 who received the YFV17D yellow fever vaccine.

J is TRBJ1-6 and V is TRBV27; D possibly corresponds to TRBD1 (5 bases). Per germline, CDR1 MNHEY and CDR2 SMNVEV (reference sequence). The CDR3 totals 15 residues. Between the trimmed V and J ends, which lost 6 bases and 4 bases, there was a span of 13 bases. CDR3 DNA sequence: TGTGCCAGCAGCTTCCGACAGAGGTATAATTCACCCCTCCACTTT. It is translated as CASSFRQRYNSPLHF.

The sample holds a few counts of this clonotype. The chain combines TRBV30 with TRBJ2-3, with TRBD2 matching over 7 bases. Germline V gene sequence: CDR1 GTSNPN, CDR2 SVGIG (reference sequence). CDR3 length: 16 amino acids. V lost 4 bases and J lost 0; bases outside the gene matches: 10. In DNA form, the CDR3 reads TGTGCCTGGACCCTTTTGGCGGGAGCTAGCACAGATACGCAGTATTTT. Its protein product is CAWTLLAGASTDTQYF.

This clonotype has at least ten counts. CDR3 coding DNA: TGTGCCAGCAGCCAACAGCGGGCCCCCGAGGAGACCCAGTACTTC. Residues: CASSQQRAPEETQYF. The chain couples TRBV7-2 to TRBJ2-5; TRBD2 might be the D (6 bases). Trimming cost V 5 bases and J 5 bases, with 18 bases left between them. CDR3 length: 15 amino acids. Per the germline V gene, CDR1 is SGHTA and CDR2 is FQGNSA.

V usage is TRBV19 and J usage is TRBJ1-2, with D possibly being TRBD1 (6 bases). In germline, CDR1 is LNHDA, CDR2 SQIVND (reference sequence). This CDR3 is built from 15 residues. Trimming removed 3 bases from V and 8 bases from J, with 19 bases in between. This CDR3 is CASSITGSRIYGYTF. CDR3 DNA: TGTGCCAGTAGTATCACAGGGTCGAGGATCTACGGCTACACCTTC.

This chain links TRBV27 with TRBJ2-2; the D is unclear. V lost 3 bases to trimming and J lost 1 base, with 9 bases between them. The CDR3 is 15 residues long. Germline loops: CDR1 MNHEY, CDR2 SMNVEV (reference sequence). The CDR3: CASSLSPGNTGELFF. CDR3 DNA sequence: TGTGCCAGCAGTTTGTCTCCGGGGAACACCGGGGAGCTGTTTTTT.

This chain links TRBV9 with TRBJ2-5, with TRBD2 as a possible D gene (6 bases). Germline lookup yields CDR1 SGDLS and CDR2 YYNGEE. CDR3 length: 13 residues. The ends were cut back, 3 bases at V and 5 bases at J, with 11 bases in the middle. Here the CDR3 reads CASSGRLDETQYF. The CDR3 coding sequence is TGTGCCAGCAGCGGCAGACTAGACGAGACCCAGTACTTC.

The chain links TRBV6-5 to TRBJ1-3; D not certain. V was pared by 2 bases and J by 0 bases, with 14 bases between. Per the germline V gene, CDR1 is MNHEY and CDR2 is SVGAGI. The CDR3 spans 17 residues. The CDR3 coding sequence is TGTGCCAGCAGTTACAGGTCCTACCCTGACTCTGGAAACACCATATATTTT. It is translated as CASSYRSYPDSGNTIYF.

CDR3 in amino acids: CASSLARQRYGYTF. CDR3 nucleotide sequence: TGTGCCAGCAGCTTAGCCCGCCAACGGTATGGCTACACCTTC. The J gene is TRBJ1-2, the V gene TRBV7-2; D remains ambiguous. CDR3 length equals 14 residues. The germline gives CDR1 SGHTA, CDR2 FQGNSA. Trimming removed 0 bases from V and 5 bases from J, with 10 bases in between.